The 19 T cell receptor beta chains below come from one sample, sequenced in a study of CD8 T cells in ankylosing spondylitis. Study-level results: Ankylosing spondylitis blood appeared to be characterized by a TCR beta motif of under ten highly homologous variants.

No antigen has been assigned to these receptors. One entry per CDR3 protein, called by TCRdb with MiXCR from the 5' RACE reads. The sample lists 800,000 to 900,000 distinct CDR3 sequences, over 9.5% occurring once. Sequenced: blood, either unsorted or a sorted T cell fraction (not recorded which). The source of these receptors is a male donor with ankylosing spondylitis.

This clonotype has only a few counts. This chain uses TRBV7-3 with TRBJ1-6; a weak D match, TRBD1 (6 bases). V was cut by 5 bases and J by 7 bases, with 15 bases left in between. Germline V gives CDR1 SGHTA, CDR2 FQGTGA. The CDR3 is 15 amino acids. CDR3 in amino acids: CASSPQGHGNSPLHF. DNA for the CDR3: TGTGCCAGCAGCCCACAGGGACATGGAAATTCACCCCTCCACTTT. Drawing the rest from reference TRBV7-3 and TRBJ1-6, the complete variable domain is GAGVSQTPSNKVTEKGKYVELRCDPISGHTALYWYRQSLGQGPEFLIYFQGTGAADDSGLPNDRFFAVRPEGSVSTLKIQRTERGDSAVYLCASSPQGHGNSPLHFGNGTRLTVT.

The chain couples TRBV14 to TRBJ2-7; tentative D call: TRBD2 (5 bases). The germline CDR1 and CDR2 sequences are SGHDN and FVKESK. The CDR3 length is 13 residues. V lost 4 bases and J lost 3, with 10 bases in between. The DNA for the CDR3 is TGTGCCAGCAGCCGTGAGGGCCGCTACGAGCAGTACTTC. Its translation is CASSREGRYEQYF.

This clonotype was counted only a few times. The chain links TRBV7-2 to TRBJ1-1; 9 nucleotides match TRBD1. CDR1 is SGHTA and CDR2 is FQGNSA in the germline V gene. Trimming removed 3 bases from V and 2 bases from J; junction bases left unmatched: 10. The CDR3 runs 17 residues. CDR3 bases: TGTGCCAGCAGCTTCCGGACAGGGGAGGATTTAAACACTGAAGCTTTCTTT. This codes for CASSFRTGEDLNTEAFF.

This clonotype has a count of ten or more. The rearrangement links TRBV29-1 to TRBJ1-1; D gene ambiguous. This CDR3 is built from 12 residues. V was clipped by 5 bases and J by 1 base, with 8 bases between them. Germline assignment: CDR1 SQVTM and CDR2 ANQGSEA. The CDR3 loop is CSVISRNTEAFF. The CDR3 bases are TGCAGCGTTATCAGCCGGAACACTGAAGCTTTCTTT. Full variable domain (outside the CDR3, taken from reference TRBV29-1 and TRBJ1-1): SAVISQKPSRDICQRGTSLTIQCQVDSQVTMMFWYRQQPGQSLTLIATANQGSEATYESGFVIDKFPISRPNLTFSTLTVSNMSPEDSSIYLCSVISRNTEAFFGQGTRLTVV.

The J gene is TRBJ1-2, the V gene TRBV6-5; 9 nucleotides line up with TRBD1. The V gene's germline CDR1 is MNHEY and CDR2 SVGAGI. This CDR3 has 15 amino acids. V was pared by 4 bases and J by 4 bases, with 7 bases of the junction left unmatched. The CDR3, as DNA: TGTGCCAGCAGTTGGGGACAGGGTCGCTTCTATGGCTACACCTTC. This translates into CASSWGQGRFYGYTF.

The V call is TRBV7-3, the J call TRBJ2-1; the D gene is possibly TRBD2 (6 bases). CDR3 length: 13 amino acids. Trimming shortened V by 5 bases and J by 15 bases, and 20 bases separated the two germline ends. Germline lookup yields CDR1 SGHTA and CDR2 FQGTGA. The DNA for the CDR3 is TGTGCCAGCAGCCCAACGAGGGGCGGGGACCGGTTCTTC. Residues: CASSPTRGGDRFF. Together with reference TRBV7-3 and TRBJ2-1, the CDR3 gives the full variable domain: GAGVSQTPSNKVTEKGKYVELRCDPISGHTALYWYRQSLGQGPEFLIYFQGTGAADDSGLPNDRFFAVRPEGSVSTLKIQRTERGDSAVYLCASSPTRGGDRFFGPGTRLTVL.

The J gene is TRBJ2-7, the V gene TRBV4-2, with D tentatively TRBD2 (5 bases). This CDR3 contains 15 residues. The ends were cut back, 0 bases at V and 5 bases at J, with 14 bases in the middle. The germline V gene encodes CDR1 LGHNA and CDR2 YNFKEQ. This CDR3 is CASSQDQRSLDEQYF. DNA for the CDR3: TGTGCCAGCAGCCAAGATCAGCGGTCTCTGGACGAGCAGTACTTC.

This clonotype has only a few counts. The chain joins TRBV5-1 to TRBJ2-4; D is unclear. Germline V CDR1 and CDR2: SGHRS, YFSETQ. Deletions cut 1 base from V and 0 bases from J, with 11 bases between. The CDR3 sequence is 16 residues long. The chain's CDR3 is CASSLSQPLAKNIQYF. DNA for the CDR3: TGCGCCAGCAGCTTGTCGCAGCCTCTAGCCAAAAACATTCAGTACTTC.

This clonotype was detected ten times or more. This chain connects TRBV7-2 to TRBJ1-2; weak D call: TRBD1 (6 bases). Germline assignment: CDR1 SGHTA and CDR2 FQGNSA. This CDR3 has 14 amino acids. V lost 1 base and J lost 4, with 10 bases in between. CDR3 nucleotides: TGTGCCAGCAGCTTAGGCTGGACAGTCTATGGCTACACCTTC. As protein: CASSLGWTVYGYTF. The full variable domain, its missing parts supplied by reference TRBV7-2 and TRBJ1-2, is GAGVSQSPSNKVTEKGKDVELRCDPISGHTALYWYRQSLGQGLEFLIYFQGNSAPDKSGLPSDRFSAERTGGSVSTLTIQRTQQEDSAVYLCASSLGWTVYGYTFGSGTRLTVV.

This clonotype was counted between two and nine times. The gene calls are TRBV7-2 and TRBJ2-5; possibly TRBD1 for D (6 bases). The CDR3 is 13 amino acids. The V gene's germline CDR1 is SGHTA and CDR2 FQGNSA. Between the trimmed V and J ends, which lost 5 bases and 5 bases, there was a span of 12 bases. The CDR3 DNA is TGTGCCAGCAGCCCACAGGGTTGGGAGACCCAGTACTTC. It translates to CASSPQGWETQYF.

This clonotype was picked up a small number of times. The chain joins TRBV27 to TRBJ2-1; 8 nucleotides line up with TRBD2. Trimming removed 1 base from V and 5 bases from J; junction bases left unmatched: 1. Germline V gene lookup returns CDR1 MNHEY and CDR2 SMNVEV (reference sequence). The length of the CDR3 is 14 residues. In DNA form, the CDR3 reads TGTGCCAGCAGTTTATTTAGCGGGAACAATGAGCAGTTCTTC. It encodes CASSLFSGNNEQFF.

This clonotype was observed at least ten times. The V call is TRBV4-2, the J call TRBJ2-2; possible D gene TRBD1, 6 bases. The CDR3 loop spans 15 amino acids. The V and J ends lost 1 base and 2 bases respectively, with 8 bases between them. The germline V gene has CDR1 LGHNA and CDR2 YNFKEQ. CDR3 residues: CASSQVDSNTGELFF. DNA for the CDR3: TGTGCCAGCAGCCAAGTGGACAGTAACACCGGGGAGCTGTTTTTT.

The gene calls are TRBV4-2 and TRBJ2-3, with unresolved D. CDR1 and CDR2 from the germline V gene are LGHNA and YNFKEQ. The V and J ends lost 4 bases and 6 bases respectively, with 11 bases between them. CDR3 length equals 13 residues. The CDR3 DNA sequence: TGTGCCAGCAGCCTCCGCAGTATGGATACGCAGTATTTT. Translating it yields CASSLRSMDTQYF.

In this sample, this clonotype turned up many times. The CDR3, as DNA: TGTGCCAGCAGCTTAACCAGCAGCTATGGCTACACCTTC. This translates into CASSLTSSYGYTF. The chain couples TRBV7-2 to TRBJ1-2, with unresolved D. CDR3 length: 13 amino acids. Per germline, CDR1 SGHTA and CDR2 FQGNSA. V was trimmed by 2 bases and J by 4 bases, leaving 8 bases between them.

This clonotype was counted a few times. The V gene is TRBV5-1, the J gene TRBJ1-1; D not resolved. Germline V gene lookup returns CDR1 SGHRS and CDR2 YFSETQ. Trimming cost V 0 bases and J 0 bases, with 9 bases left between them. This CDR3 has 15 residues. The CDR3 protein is CASSLVIGLNTEAFF. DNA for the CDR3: TGCGCCAGCAGCTTGGTTATTGGCCTGAACACTGAAGCTTTCTTT.

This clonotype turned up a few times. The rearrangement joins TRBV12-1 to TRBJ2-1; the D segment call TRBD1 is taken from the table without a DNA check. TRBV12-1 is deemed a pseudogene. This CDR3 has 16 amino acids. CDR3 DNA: TGTGCCAGCAGGCTCATCCGGGACAGTCCCTACAATGAGCAGTTCTTC. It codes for CASRLIRDSPYNEQFF.

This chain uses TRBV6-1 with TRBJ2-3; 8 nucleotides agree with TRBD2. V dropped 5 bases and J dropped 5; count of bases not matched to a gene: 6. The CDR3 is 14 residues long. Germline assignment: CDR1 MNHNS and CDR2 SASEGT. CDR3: CASSLGGGRDTQYF. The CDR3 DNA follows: TGTGCCAGCAGTCTCGGGGGGGGCAGAGATACGCAGTATTTT.

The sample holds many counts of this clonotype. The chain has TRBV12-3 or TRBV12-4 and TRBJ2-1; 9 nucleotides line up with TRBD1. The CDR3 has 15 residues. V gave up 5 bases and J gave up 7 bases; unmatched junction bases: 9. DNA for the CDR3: TGTGCCAGCAGTCCGGACAGGGGAGACTGGAATGAGCAGTTCTTC. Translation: CASSPDRGDWNEQFF.

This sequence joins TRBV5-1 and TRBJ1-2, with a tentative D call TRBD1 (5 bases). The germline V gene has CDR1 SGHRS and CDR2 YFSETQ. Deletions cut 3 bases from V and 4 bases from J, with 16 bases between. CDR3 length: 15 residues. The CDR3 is CASSYAGSGTYGYTF. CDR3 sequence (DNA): TGCGCCAGCAGCTATGCCGGGTCAGGGACCTATGGCTACACCTTC.